The entry below describes one T cell receptor beta chain. This entry comes from a study of blood T cell repertoires in COVID-19. Study in general: There were acute and convalescent COVID-19 samples, and they came from the United States, Italy and Spain.

The method was immunoSEQ multiplex PCR; TCRdb's version includes in-frame clones alone and lacks a portion of them. The table has 150,000 to 200,000 clones, around 87% seen once. There are 13 residues in the CDR3. CDR1 and CDR2 from the germline V gene are MNHNY and SVGAGI (reference sequence). Trimming removed 8 bases from V and 1 base from J, with 12 bases in between. The sequencing sample was made of peripheral blood. The genes are TRBV6-6 and TRBJ2-7; possibly TRBD2 for D (5 bases). The receptor was isolated from a man aged 18 to 29 with active or convalescent COVID-19. In DNA, the CDR3 is TGTGCCAGCCGCAAGCGGACTTCCTACGAGCAGTACTTC. Translation: CASRKRTSYEQYF.